This record concerns one T cell receptor beta chain sequence. The sample belongs to a study of T cell responses to AZD1222 COVID-19 vaccine. Study background: Second-dose groups at about 4 or about 12 weeks were pooled.

Libraries were prepared by immunoSEQ multiplex PCR; TCRdb keeps only in-frame clonotypes and omits some of them. In the table there are some 97,000 clones, 92% of which are singletons. The TCR comes from an adult in good health. Source: peripheral blood, taken on day 0 of AZD1222 vaccination.

CDR3 nucleotide sequence: TGTGCCAGCAGTGACTCGTCAGTCGGCTATGGCTACACCTTC. It translates to CASSDSSVGYGYTF. V is TRBV6-4 and J is TRBJ1-2, with D unresolved. This CDR3 region has 14 residues. V dropped 0 bases and J dropped 4 bases, with 9 bases sitting between them. The germline gives CDR1 MRHNA, CDR2 SNTAGT.